This T cell receptor (beta chain) emerged from a study of blood T cell repertoires in COVID-19. At the level of the study: Sources were T cells, B-cell-depleted T cells, or PBMCs; the material itself was cDNA or gDNA.

V lost 3 bases, J lost 0 bases, and 15 bases lay in between. In germline, CDR1 is SGHTA, CDR2 FQGNSA. The CDR3 runs to 17 residues. In the authors' workflow: The assay estimated nucleated cells by amplifying reference gene primers. The protocol was immunoSEQ multiplex PCR, while the TCRdb copy is restricted to in-frame clones and leaves out a portion. Clonal size and the V and J genes are those of that table, whereas D and trimming came from the DNA. Of approximately 150,000 clones listed, about 80% were seen once; the top ten hold roughly 9.1%. Input material: peripheral blood. The receptor was derived from a woman in her seventies with acute or convalescent COVID-19. V is TRBV7-2 and J is TRBJ1-5; D gene ambiguous. In nucleotides, the CDR3 is TGTGCCAGCAGCTTTCAGGTAAACTTATATAGCAATCAGCCCCAGCATTTT. Amino acid sequence: CASSFQVNLYSNQPQHF.